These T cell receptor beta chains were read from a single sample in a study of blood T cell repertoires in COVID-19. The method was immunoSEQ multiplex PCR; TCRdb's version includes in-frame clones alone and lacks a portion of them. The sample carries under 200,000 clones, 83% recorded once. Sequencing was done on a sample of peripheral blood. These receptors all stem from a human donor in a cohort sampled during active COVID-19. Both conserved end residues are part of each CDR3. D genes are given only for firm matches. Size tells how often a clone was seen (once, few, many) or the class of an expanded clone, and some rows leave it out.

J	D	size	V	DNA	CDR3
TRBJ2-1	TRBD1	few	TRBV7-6	TGTGCCAGCAGCTTAGAGACAGGGGTCTACAATGAGCAGTTCTTC	CASSLETGVYNEQFF
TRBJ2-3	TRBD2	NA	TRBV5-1	TGCGCCAGCAGCTTGGTTGGACTAGCGGGGATACGAGATACGCAGTATTTT	CASSLVGLAGIRDTQYF
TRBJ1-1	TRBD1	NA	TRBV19	TGTGCCAGTACCCTGACAGGGTGGGACACTGAAGCTTTCTTT	CASTLTGWDTEAFF
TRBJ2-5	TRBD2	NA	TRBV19	TGTGCCAGTAGTGCCGCCGGGGGGGGCGAAGAGACCCAGTACTTC	CASSAAGGGEETQYF
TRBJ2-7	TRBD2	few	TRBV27	TGTGCCAGCAGTCATAGCGGGAGGGCCGCCGAGCAGTACTTC	CASSHSGRAAEQYF
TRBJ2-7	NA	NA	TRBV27	TGTGCCAGCAGTTTAGCGTCCTCCTACGAGCAGTACTTC	CASSLASSYEQYF
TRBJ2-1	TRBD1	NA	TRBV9	TGTGCCAGCAGCGTGGGACAGGGGGCCTACAATGAGCAGTTCTTC	CASSVGQGAYNEQFF
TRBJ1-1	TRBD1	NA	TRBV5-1	TGCGCCAGCAGCTTGGCCGGGACAGGGGGATTAGATGAAGCTTTCTTT	CASSLAGTGGLDEAFF
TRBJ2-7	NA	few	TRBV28	TGTGCCCTTGGAACGGACAACTCCTACGAGCAGTACTTC	CALGTDNSYEQYF
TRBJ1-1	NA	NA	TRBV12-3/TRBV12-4	TGTGCCAGCAGTTCAAGACAGAACACTGAAGCTTTCTTT	CASSSRQNTEAFF
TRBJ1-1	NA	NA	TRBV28	TGTGCCAGCATCGGGCGGGCGAGCGCCACTGAAGCTTTCTTT	CASIGRASATEAFF
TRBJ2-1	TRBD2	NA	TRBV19	TGTGCCAGTAGTATTCTAGCGGAGCCCTACAATGAGCAGTTCTTC	CASSILAEPYNEQFF
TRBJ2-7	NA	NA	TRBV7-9	TGTGCCAGCAGCCCTAGGGGAGAGCAGTACTTC	CASSPRGEQYF
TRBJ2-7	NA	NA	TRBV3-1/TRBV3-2	TGTGCCAGCAGCCACTTAAGGGGAATGGACTACGAGCAGTACTTC	CASSHLRGMDYEQYF
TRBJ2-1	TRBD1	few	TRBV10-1	TGCGCCAGCAGCTCAGGGGGCAGAAATGAGCAGTTCTTC	CASSSGGRNEQFF
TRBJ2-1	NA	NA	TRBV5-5	TGTGCCAGCAGCCGCAGCTCCTACAATGAGCAGTTCTTC	CASSRSSYNEQFF
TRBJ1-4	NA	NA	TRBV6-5	TGTGCCAGCAGTTCCGGACAACAGATAGGTGAAAAACTGTTTTTT	CASSSGQQIGEKLFF
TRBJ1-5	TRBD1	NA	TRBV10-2	TGCGCCAGCAGGAACGGACAGGTGATTGATAGCAATCAGCCCCAGCATTTT	CASRNGQVIDSNQPQHF
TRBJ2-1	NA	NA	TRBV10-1	TGCGCCAGCAGTGACCCGGCAAGGGGAAATGAGCAGTTCTTC	CASSDPARGNEQFF
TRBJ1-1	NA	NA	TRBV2	TGTGCCATCCGGAGCCCACAGGGATGGACTGAAGCTTTCTTT	CAIRSPQGWTEAFF
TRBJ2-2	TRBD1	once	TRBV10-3	TGTGCCATCAGTTTTACAGGGGGCTGGGAACCCGGGGAGCTGTTTTTT	CAISFTGGWEPGELFF
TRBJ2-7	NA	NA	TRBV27	TGTGCCAGCAGTGTCCGGTTCTCCTACGAGCAGTACTTC	CASSVRFSYEQYF
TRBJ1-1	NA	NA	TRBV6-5	TGTGCCAGCAGGGGGGGGTCGAGGTTGTCCACTGAAGCTTTCTTT	CASRGGSRLSTEAFF
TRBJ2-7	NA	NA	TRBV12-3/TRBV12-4	TGTGCCAGCAGTTTGCAGGTTTACTACGAGCAGTACTTC	CASSLQVYYEQYF
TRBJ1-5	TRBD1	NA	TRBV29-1	TGCAGCGCCACAGGGGGCGCGGGTCAGCCCCAGCATTTT	CSATGGAGQPQHF
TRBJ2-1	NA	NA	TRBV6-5	TGTGCCAGCAGGACCGACAGATTCTCCTACAATGAGCAGTTCTTC	CASRTDRFSYNEQFF
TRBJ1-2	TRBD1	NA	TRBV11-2	TGTGCCAGCAGCTTAGTGGGACAGGGGTTTGGCTACACCTTC	CASSLVGQGFGYTF
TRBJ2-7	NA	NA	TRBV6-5	TGTGCCAGCAGGAGATTGGACAATTCCTACGAGCAGTACTTC	CASRRLDNSYEQYF
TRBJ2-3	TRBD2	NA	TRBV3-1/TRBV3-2	TGTGCCAGCAGCCAAGATCGGAGGTCTAGCGGACGCACAGATACGCAGTATTTT	CASSQDRRSSGRTDTQYF
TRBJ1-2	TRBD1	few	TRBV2	TGTGCCAGCAGCGACAGGGAGCGCGGTGGCTACACCTTC	CASSDRERGGYTF
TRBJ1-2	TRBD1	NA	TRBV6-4	TGTGCCAGCAGCCGGGGACAGGGCAGCTATGGCTACACCTTC	CASSRGQGSYGYTF
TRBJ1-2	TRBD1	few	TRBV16	TGTGCCAGCAGCCCCGGACAGGGCGCCTCGTATGGCTACACCTTC	CASSPGQGASYGYTF
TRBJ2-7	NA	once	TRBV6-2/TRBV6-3	TGTGCCAGCAGTTACCCCCCTTTCGACAGGCTCTACGAGCAGTACTTC	CASSYPPFDRLYEQYF
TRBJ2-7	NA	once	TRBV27	TGTGCCAGCAGTTTAGGCCGGCGGGCCTACGAGCAGTACTTC	CASSLGRRAYEQYF
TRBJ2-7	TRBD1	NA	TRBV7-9	TGTGCCGCGGGGACAGGGAGCACCTACGAGCAGTACTTC	CAAGTGSTYEQYF
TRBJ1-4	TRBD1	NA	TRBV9	TGTGCCAGCAGCGTAGGACAGGGGGAATCTAATGAAAAACTGTTTTTT	CASSVGQGESNEKLFF
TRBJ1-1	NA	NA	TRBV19	TGTGCCAGTAGTATTGGGGCTATGAACACTGAAGCTTTCTTT	CASSIGAMNTEAFF
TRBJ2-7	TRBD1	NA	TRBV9	TGTGCCAGCAGCGTAGGTGGACAGGTCGGTGGCGAGCAGTACTTC	CASSVGGQVGGEQYF
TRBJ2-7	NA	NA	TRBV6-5	TGTGCCAGCAGCCCCTACGGGTTCGAGCAGTACTTC	CASSPYGFEQYF
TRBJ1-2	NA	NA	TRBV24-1	TGTGCCACCAGTCAATTCCGAACAGGCTCCACTAACTATGGCTACACCTTC	CATSQFRTGSTNYGYTF